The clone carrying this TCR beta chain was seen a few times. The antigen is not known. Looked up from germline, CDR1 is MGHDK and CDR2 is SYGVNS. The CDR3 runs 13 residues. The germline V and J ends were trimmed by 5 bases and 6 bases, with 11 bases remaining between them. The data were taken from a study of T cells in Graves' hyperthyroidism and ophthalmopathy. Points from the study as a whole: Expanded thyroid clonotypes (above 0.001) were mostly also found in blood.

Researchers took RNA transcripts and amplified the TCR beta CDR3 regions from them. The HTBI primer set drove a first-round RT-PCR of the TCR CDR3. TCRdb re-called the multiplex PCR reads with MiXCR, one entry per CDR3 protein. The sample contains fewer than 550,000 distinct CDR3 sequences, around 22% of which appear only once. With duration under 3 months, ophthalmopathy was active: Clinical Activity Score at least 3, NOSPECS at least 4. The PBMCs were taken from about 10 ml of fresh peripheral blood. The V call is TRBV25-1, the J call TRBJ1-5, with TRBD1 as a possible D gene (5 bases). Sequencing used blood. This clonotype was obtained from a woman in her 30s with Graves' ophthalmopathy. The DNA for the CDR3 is TGTGCCAGCAGTAATGGGGCTGGTCAGCCCCAGCATTTT. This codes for CASSNGAGQPQHF.